This T cell receptor beta chain comes out of a study of blood T cell repertoires in COVID-19. As for the study in general: From T cells, B-cell-depleted T cells, or PBMCs came the material, which was cDNA or gDNA.

V trimming: 4 bases; J trimming: 1 base; junction bases outside the gene matches: 6. CDR3 size: 16 residues. The germline gives CDR1 KGHDR, CDR2 SFDVKD. Methods used by the authors: From reference gene primer amplification, estimates of nucleated cell counts were derived. Sequencing used immunoSEQ multiplex PCR; TCRdb keeps in-frame clones, though not all of them. V, J and clone size reflect that table, while D and trimming were determined from the DNA. The sample includes about 190,000 clones, roughly 80% seen only once; the top ten take approximately 6.9%. This TCR came from a man in his 60s with acute or convalescent COVID-19. Sequencing input: peripheral blood. This chain joins TRBV24-1 and TRBJ2-3; 8 nucleotides match TRBD2. The CDR3: CATSDGGGLGTDTQYF. The CDR3 region has the DNA TGTGCCACCAGTGACGGGGGGGGCCTGGGCACAGATACGCAGTATTTT.